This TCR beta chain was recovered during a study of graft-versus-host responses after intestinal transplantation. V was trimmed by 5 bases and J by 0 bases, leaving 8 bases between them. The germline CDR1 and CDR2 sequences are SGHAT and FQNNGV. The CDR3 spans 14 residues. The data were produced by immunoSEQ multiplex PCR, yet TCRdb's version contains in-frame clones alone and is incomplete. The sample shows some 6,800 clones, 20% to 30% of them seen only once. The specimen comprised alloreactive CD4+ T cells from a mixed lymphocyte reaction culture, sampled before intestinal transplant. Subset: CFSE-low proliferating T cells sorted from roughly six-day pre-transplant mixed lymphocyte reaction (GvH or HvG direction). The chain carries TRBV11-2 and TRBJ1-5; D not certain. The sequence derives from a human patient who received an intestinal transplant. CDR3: CASSALNSNQPQHF. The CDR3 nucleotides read TGTGCCAGCAGCGCATTAAATAGCAATCAGCCCCAGCATTTT.